This TCR beta chain was documented in a study of OX40 agonist ivuxolimab in advanced cancers. For the wider study: Ivuxolimab, which targeted the costimulatory receptor OX40 (CD134), was an agonistic, fully human IgG2 monoclonal antibody. Intravenous ivuxolimab was administered to patients every 2 weeks at six dose levels: 0.01, 0.1, 0.3, 1.5, 3 and 10 mg/kg. Of the roughly 53 patients in dose escalation, 19 had hepatocellular carcinoma, about 15 had melanoma, 9 had renal cell carcinoma and 9 had head and neck cancer. In the dose-escalation cohort, nearly 85% of patients were male, and the mean age was around 65 years with a range of about 20 to 80. Prior anti-PD-1, anti-PD-L1 or anti-CTLA-4 therapy was permitted, and checkpoint inhibitors had been received by more than 35% of dose-escalation patients. Partial responses were achieved by three dose-escalation patients, of whom one had hepatocellular carcinoma and two had cutaneous melanoma. Peripheral TCRbeta sequencing was intended to test whether TCR sequence diversity was altered and clonal T-cell expansion was caused by ivuxolimab. The paper reports the monotherapy dose-escalation portion (N of about 50 patients) of the phase I ivuxolimab trial.

To sequence the TCRbeta CDR3 region, genomic DNA was isolated from the sorted cells. The immunoSEQ Assay was used to sequence the TCRbeta CDR3 regions. As stored in TCRdb, this immuneACCESS dataset retains in-frame rearrangements with V and J assigned. A fraction of the clones does not appear; measured against another copy, unresolved V genes explain less than half of the discrepancy, and the remainder lacks a known reason. This sample comprises about 50,000 clones, more than 65% of them detected only once. The ten largest clonotypes hold 1.5% to 2% of the sample. Trimming at the junction amounts to 8 bases on V and 4 bases on J, and the germline ends lie 13 bases apart. The CDR3 contains 13 residues, cysteine and phenylalanine counted. CDR3 DNA only is kept here, 39 bases in frame from base 1. CDR1 and CDR2, looked up from the germline V gene, are MNHEY and SVGAGI. On this clone itself: The antigen this receptor binds is unknown. Base qualities were left out, and no much larger clone turns up one base away.

Paper-wide results and their limitations: In the 0.1-3.0 mg/kg groups, partial responders had among the lowest normalized peripheral clonal expansion, particularly in CD8+ T cells. Low levels of normalized T-cell clonal expansion were also shown by some nonresponding patients. Antigen specificity was not determined for the clonally expanded peripheral T cells. At doses from 0.1 to 3.0 mg/kg, clonal expansion was seen in both CD4+ and CD8+ blood T cells between baseline and week 6. On average, CD8+ T cells showed more expanded clones than CD4+ T cells after ivuxolimab.

The trial excluded patients who had a history of autoimmune disease or who were on systemic immunosuppression. Peripheral blood for TCR sequencing was collected from all dose cohorts at baseline, on cycle 4 day 1, and on cycle 7 day 1. The samples were drawn from a first-in-human, open-label, multicenter phase I dose-escalation trial of ivuxolimab. Adults with locally advanced or metastatic melanoma, renal cell, hepatocellular, or head and neck squamous cell carcinoma were enrolled in the trial. Before TCR sequencing, CD4+ T cells and CD8+ T cells from peripheral blood were sorted into separate populations.

The receptor was isolated from an adult with an advanced solid tumor such as melanoma, head and neck, liver or kidney cancer. The sequence joins TRBV6-5 to TRBJ2-3, with the D call tentatively TRBD1 or TRBD2, each fitting 5 bases. This specimen was CD4+ or CD8+ T cells sorted from blood, taken in a trial of the OX40 agonist ivuxolimab. Read as DNA, the sequence is TGTGCCAGCCAGTCAATGGGGGCAGATACGCAGTATTTT. Translation gives CASQSMGADTQYF.